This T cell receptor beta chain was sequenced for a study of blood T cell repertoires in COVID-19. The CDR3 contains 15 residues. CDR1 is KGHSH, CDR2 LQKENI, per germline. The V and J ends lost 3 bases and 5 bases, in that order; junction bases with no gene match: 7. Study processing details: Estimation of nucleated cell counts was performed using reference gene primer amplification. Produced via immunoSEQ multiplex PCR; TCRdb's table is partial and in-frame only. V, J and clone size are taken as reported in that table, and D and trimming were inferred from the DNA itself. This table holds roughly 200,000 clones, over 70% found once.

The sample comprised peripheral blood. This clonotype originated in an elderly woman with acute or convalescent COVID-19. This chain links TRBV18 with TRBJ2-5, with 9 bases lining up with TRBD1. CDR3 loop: CASSPRTGEGETQYF. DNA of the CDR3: TGTGCCAGCTCACCCAGGACAGGGGAGGGGGAGACCCAGTACTTC.